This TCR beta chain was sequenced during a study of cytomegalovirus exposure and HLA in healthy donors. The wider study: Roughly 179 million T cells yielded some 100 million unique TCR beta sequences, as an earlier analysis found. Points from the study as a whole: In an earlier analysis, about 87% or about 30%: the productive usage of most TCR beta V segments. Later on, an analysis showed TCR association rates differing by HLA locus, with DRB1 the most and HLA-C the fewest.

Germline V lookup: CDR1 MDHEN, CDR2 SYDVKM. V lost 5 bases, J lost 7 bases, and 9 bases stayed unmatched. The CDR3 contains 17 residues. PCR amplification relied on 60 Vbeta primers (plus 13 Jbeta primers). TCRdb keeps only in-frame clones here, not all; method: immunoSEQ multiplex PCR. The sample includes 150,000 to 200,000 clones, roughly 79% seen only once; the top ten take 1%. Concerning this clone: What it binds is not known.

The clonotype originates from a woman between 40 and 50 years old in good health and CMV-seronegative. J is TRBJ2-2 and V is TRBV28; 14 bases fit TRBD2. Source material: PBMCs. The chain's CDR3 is CASSTGTSGGYIGELFF. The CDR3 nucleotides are TGTGCCAGCAGTACCGGGACTAGCGGGGGTTATATCGGGGAGCTGTTTTTT.